This T cell receptor (beta chain) came from a study of T cell changes during pregnancy in multiple sclerosis. The method was immunoSEQ multiplex PCR; TCRdb's version includes in-frame clones alone and lacks a portion of them. The data hold tens of thousands of clones, with around 96% observed a single time. V lost 8 bases and J lost 1, with 8 bases in between. There are 12 residues in the CDR3. Germline lookup yields CDR1 MNHEY and CDR2 SMNVEV (reference sequence). The rearrangement links TRBV27 to TRBJ1-1, with D possibly matching TRBD1 (5 bases). The receptor was derived from a female donor with multiple sclerosis, enrolled in a pregnancy study. The source was CD8+ T cells from peripheral blood mononuclear cells, collected after pregnancy. CDR3 nucleotides: TGTGCCAGCCGGGGGGGGAACACTGAAGCTTTCTTT. It is translated as CASRGGNTEAFF.